This T cell receptor (beta chain) was identified in a study of response to subunit inactivated influenza vaccine. Trimming shortened V by 5 bases and J by 1 base, and 12 bases separated the two germline ends. This CDR3 is 15 amino acids long. TCRdb independently ran MiXCR on the RT-PCR reads; one entry per CDR3 protein. The table records approximately 530,000 distinct CDR3 sequences, approximately 7.6% of them present only once. The chain combines TRBV12-3 or TRBV12-4 with TRBJ1-5; tentative D call: TRBD1 (6 bases). This clonotype originated in a man between 50 and 70 years old who received an inactivated influenza vaccine. The sample consisted of PBMCs from blood, taken around 25 months after vaccination. This chain's CDR3 is CASSLQGWSNQPQHF. In DNA, the CDR3 is TGTGCCAGCAGTCTACAGGGTTGGAGCAATCAGCCCCAGCATTTT.